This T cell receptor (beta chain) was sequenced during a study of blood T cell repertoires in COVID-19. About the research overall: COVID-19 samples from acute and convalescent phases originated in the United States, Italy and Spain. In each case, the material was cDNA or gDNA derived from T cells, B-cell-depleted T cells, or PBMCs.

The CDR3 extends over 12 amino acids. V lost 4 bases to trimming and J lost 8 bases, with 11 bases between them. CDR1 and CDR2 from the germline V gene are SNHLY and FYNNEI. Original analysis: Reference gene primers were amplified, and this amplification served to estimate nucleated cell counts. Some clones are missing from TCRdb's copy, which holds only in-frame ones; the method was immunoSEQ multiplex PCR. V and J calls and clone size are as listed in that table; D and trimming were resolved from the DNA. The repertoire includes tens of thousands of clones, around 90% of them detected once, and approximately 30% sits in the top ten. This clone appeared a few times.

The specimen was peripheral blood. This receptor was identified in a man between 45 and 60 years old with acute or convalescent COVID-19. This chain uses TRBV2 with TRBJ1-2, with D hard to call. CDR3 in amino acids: CASSVEGWGYTF. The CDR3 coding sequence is TGTGCCAGCAGTGTTGAGGGTTGGGGCTACACCTTC.